This T cell receptor beta chain was sequenced for a study of blood T cell repertoires in COVID-19. Authors' data handling: Reference gene primer amplification gave nucleated cell count estimates. Using immunoSEQ multiplex PCR, the repertoire was profiled, and TCRdb retains in-frame clones only, with some absent. Clonal size and the V and J genes are those of that table, whereas D and trimming came from the DNA. The table has approximately 180,000 clones, around nine tenths seen once. The germline V gene encodes CDR1 SSHAT and CDR2 FNYEAQ (reference sequence). This CDR3 spans 15 amino acids. With 1 base removed from V and 5 bases from J, the gap between germline ends came to 13 bases.

This clonotype was obtained from a man aged 50 to 59 with acute or convalescent COVID-19. The V and J genes are TRBV7-7 and TRBJ2-3, with D perhaps TRBD2 (6 bases). Input material: peripheral blood. In nucleotides, the CDR3 is TGTGCCAGCAGCTTAGGAAGGAGGGCGGGAGATACGCAGTATTTT. Amino acids: CASSLGRRAGDTQYF.